This TCR beta chain was obtained from a study of T-cell memory formation after mild COVID-19. TCRdb ran MiXCR on the 5' RACE reads and lists one entry per CDR3 protein. The sample shows hundreds of thousands of distinct CDR3 sequences, more than 15% of them seen only once. The CDR3 consists of 15 residues. V shed 0 bases and J shed 4 bases, with 12 bases lying between them. From germline, CDR1 is LGHDT and CDR2 YNNKEL (reference sequence). This clonotype was found a few times. The source of this sequence is an adult woman who had mild COVID-19 (a few samples of this study predate the infection). Cell type and time point are not known. The sequenced sample consisted of PBMCs or a T cell subset sorted from them (not recorded which). The chain has TRBV3-1 and TRBJ1-2; possible D gene TRBD1, 6 bases. CDR3 protein: CASSQEYRALYGYTF. As DNA, the CDR3 is TGTGCCAGCAGCCAAGAGTACAGGGCCCTCTATGGCTACACCTTC.